What follows are 6 T cell receptor beta chains derived from one specimen sequenced in a study of glioma-infiltrating T cells after dendritic cell vaccination (dated by TCRdb to 2015 to 2016). Explained via the paper, the time point label denotes: after dendritic cell vaccination, including at tumor progression/relapse. Preparation of the library involved the immunoSEQ multiplex PCR assay. TCRdb retrieved this table from immuneACCESS and kept in-frame rearrangements only. Not all clones are present; in checked studies, unresolved V genes account for under half, and no reason is known for the remainder. The sample profile shows approximately 50,000 clones; about nine tenths of them were found once. The ten largest make up approximately 5.3% of the sample. The source material was blood, sampled after dendritic cell vaccination. These receptors originate from a human donor with glioblastoma.

This clone has a handful of counts. The CDR3 protein is CASSLYSVAWTYNEQFF. The CDR3 nucleotides read TGTGCCAGCAGTTTGTATAGCGTTGCGTGGACCTACAATGAGCAGTTCTTC. The V call is TRBV28, the J call TRBJ2-1, with a tentative D call TRBD2 (5 bases). The CDR3 sequence is 17 residues long. The V end was cut by 3 bases, the J end by 2 bases, with 17 bases between. Germline lookup yields CDR1 MDHEN and CDR2 SYDVKM.

This clone appeared a single time. This chain joins TRBV7-2 and TRBJ2-7; maybe TRBD2 (7 bases). Per the germline V gene, CDR1 is SGHTA and CDR2 is FQGNSA. CDR3 length equals 14 residues. V gave up 1 base and J gave up 2 bases, with 9 bases separating them. The CDR3: CASSLEGGPYEQYF. CDR3 DNA: TGTGCCAGCAGCTTAGAGGGGGGGCCCTACGAGCAGTACTTC.

This clone was counted a single time. This chain connects TRBV18 to TRBJ1-4; D not certain. The V end lost 2 bases, the J end lost 0 bases, and 10 bases lay between the germline ends. The CDR3 is made up of 16 amino acids. Per the germline V gene, CDR1 is KGHSH and CDR2 is LQKENI. For the CDR3, the DNA is TGTGCCAGCTCACCATCTGGAAGCGCAACTAATGAAAAACTGTTTTTT. Protein: CASSPSGSATNEKLFF.

The chain recombines TRBV2 with TRBJ1-2; 9 positions agree with TRBD1. This CDR3 spans 13 amino acids. Germline CDR1 and CDR2: SNHLY and FYNNEI. Trimming removed 6 bases from V and 6 bases from J; junction bases left unmatched: 5. The CDR3 DNA sequence: TGTGCCAGCAGGGGACAGGGTTTAGATGGCTACACCTTC. Its translation is CASRGQGLDGYTF.

The J gene is TRBJ1-1, the V gene TRBV27; D remains unclear. V was trimmed by 3 bases and J by 5 bases, leaving 10 bases between them. The CDR3 totals 13 residues. Looked up from germline, CDR1 is MNHEY and CDR2 is SMNVEV (reference sequence). This chain's CDR3 is CASSFGVGTEAFF. The CDR3 nucleotides are TGTGCCAGCAGTTTCGGGGTGGGGACTGAAGCTTTCTTT.

This clone appeared a single time. The chain links TRBV2 to TRBJ2-3; possible D gene TRBD2, 7 bases. Germline CDR1 is SNHLY and CDR2 is FYNNEI. V lost 7 bases and J lost 3, with 20 bases in between. The CDR3 has 16 residues. The DNA of the CDR3 is TGTGCCAGCAACGAGGGGGGGACTTGGTCGACAGATACGCAGTATTTT. Residues: CASNEGGTWSTDTQYF.